The 22 T cell receptor beta chains presented below share a single source sample, sequenced in a study of neurological immune-mediated disorders. Time point here: longitudinal time-point 1 (baseline). TCRdb re-analysed the 5' RACE reads in MiXCR, keeping a single row per CDR3 protein. The table includes some 54,000 distinct CDR3 sequences, over 8.5% detected once. Sequenced: PBMCs. These receptors all come from a male donor with HTLV-1-associated myelopathy (HAM/TSP).

This clonotype was picked up many times. V gene TRBV6-1 combines with J gene TRBJ1-2; D call uncertain. CDR3 size: 16 residues. Germline V gives CDR1 MNHNS, CDR2 SASEGT. Trimming shortened V by 2 bases and J by 5 bases, and 18 bases separated the two germline ends. Here the CDR3 DNA reads TGTGCCAGCAGTGAAAAGGCACCCCAAAACTCATATGGCTACACCTTC. Encoded protein: CASSEKAPQNSYGYTF.

This clonotype came up many times. The genes are TRBV9 and TRBJ1-4, with TRBD1 as a possible D gene (5 bases). The CDR3 has 15 amino acids. Germline V CDR1 and CDR2: SGDLS, YYNGEE. Trimming shortened V by 3 bases and J by 8 bases, and 17 bases separated the two germline ends. This CDR3 reads CASSGPEVGAEKLFF. The CDR3 bases are TGTGCCAGCAGCGGGCCCGAGGTCGGGGCCGAAAAACTGTTTTTT.

This clonotype was seen at least ten times. The rearrangement uses TRBV6-1 and TRBJ1-1; D unresolved. This CDR3 spans 13 amino acids. V dropped 7 bases and J dropped 0 bases, with 9 bases sitting between them. CDR1 is MNHNS, CDR2 SASEGT, per germline. The CDR3 DNA reads as TGTGCCAGCACTGAGCACCTGAACACTGAAGCTTTCTTT. Protein: CASTEHLNTEAFF.

This clonotype was recorded at least ten times. This sequence joins TRBV11-2 and TRBJ1-2; D remains ambiguous. Germline V gene lookup returns CDR1 SGHAT and CDR2 FQNNGV. The CDR3 has 12 amino acids. Trimming pared 5 bases from V and 6 bases from J, leaving 10 bases between. The CDR3 bases are TGTGCCAGCAGCGGGGAAGCGGATGGCTACACCTTC. This sequence encodes CASSGEADGYTF.

The chain combines TRBV20-1 with TRBJ1-5; 7 positions match TRBD1. Germline assignment: CDR1 DFQATT and CDR2 SNEGSKA (reference sequence). V lost 5 bases, J lost 9 bases, and 7 bases stayed unmatched. This CDR3 spans 12 amino acids. CDR3 protein: CSARAGGLPQHF. The DNA of the CDR3 is TGCAGTGCTCGAGCAGGGGGTCTGCCCCAGCATTTT.

This clonotype was seen repeatedly, ten times or more. The chain recombines TRBV4-3 with TRBJ1-1; TRBD1 might be the D (5 bases). The CDR3 has 14 residues. Trimming took off 1 base at V and 5 bases at J, with 11 bases between the two ends. Per the germline V gene, CDR1 is LGHNA and CDR2 is YSLEER. The CDR3 nucleotides are TGCGCCAGCAGCCAAGGAATGGGGGGGACTGAAGCTTTCTTT. As protein: CASSQGMGGTEAFF.

Ten or more counts support this clonotype. The chain employs TRBV5-1 and TRBJ2-5, with unresolved D. CDR1 is SGHRS and CDR2 is YFSETQ in the germline V gene. The CDR3 extends over 14 amino acids. The V and J ends lost 4 bases and 2 bases respectively, with 12 bases between them. The CDR3 here is CASSTGRQQETQYF. CDR3 bases: TGCGCCAGCAGCACTGGGCGGCAGCAAGAGACCCAGTACTTC.

In this sample, this clonotype turned up many times. This rearrangement joins TRBV29-1 to TRBJ1-4; D may be TRBD1 (6 bases). The CDR3 length is 13 residues. Germline V gives CDR1 SQVTM, CDR2 ANQGSEA. V was cut by 7 bases and J by 2 bases, with 11 bases left in between. The CDR3 region has the DNA TGCAGCGCTACAGGGCTTACTAATGAAAAACTGTTTTTT. It encodes CSATGLTNEKLFF.

Remarks on this clonotype: A much bigger clone sits one base away, suggesting this may be a read error. This rearrangement joins TRBV20-1 to TRBJ1-1; D is ambiguous. The CDR3 has 14 residues. CDR1 and CDR2 from the germline V gene are DFQATT and SNEGSKA (reference sequence). CDR3 sequence reads: CGARRDAMNTEAFF. CDR3 bases: TGCGGTGCTAGACGGGATGCCATGAACACTGAAGCTTTCTTT.

This clonotype was recorded at least ten times. V is TRBV3-1 and J is TRBJ1-5; no reliable D call. Trimming cost V 0 bases and J 6 bases, with 6 bases left between them. The CDR3 consists of 13 residues. Looked up from germline, CDR1 is LGHDT and CDR2 is YNNKEL (reference sequence). For the CDR3, the DNA is TGTGCCAGCAGCCAAGATCTTGGTCAGCCCCAGCATTTT. It codes for CASSQDLGQPQHF.

This clonotype was recorded many times. The rearrangement links TRBV29-1 to TRBJ2-5; a possible D gene is TRBD1 (5 bases). The germline gives CDR1 SQVTM, CDR2 ANQGSEA. V gave up 0 bases and J gave up 2 bases, with 16 bases separating them. CDR3 size: 16 residues. Here the CDR3 reads CSVEDINRNMQETQYF. The DNA for the CDR3 is TGCAGCGTTGAAGATATAAACAGGAACATGCAAGAGACCCAGTACTTC. Based on the CDR3 plus reference TRBV29-1 and TRBJ2-5, the full variable domain is SAVISQKPSRDICQRGTSLTIQCQVDSQVTMMFWYRQQPGQSLTLIATANQGSEATYESGFVIDKFPISRPNLTFSTLTVSNMSPEDSSIYLCSVEDINRNMQETQYFGPGTRLLVL.

This clonotype was detected many times. The chain couples TRBV2 to TRBJ1-6; a possible D gene is TRBD1 (5 bases). Deletions cut 5 bases from V and 5 bases from J, with 10 bases between. Per germline, CDR1 SNHLY and CDR2 FYNNEI. There are 14 residues in the CDR3. The CDR3: CASSRQSNNSPLHF. CDR3 sequence (DNA): TGTGCCAGCAGTCGACAGTCTAATAATTCACCCCTCCACTTT.

This clonotype came up many times. V gene TRBV5-1 combines with J gene TRBJ1-1; 8 nucleotides line up with TRBD1. This CDR3 is 15 amino acids long. CDR1 and CDR2 from the germline V gene are SGHRS and YFSETQ. The V and J ends lost 0 bases and 1 base, in that order; junction bases with no gene match: 2. CDR3 protein: CASSLAGQGNTEAFF. The CDR3 DNA is TGCGCCAGCAGCTTGGCCGGACAGGGGAACACTGAAGCTTTCTTT.

This clonotype was detected many times. The CDR3 spells CASSLAGLTHNEQFF. Written as DNA, the CDR3 is TGCGCCAGCAGCTTAGCGGGGCTGACCCACAATGAGCAGTTCTTC. The chain has TRBV5-1 and TRBJ2-1; 7 bases align to TRBD2. CDR1 and CDR2 (germline): SGHRS, YFSETQ. The CDR3 contains 15 residues. Trimming took 2 bases from V and 5 from J; bases not matched to a gene: 7.

The chain recombines TRBV6-1 with TRBJ1-4; D is unresolved. The CDR3 covers 16 residues. Trimming took 5 bases from V and 7 from J, leaving 20 bases between them. The V gene's germline CDR1 is MNHNS and CDR2 SASEGT. For the CDR3, the DNA is TGTGCCAGCAGTCGAGGCGCAGACATGCGGGTTGAAAAACTGTTTTTT. Protein product: CASSRGADMRVEKLFF.

This clonotype was detected many times. This chain links TRBV11-2 with TRBJ1-1, with a weak D call TRBD1 (6 bases). The CDR3 totals 13 residues. The ends were cut back, 0 bases at V and 8 bases at J, with 10 bases in the middle. Germline V gives CDR1 SGHAT, CDR2 FQNNGV. CDR3 amino acids: CASSLDWTVEAFF. Written as DNA, the CDR3 is TGTGCCAGCAGCTTAGACTGGACAGTCGAAGCTTTCTTT.

This clonotype was observed many times. V gene TRBV6-1 combines with J gene TRBJ2-1, with TRBD1 matching 8 bases. Per germline, CDR1 MNHNS and CDR2 SASEGT. This CDR3 has 16 amino acids. After removal of 6 bases from V and 0 bases from J, the junction contained 7 bases not matched to a gene. The CDR3 sequence: CASRMLGTGSYNEQFF. CDR3 nucleotides: TGTGCCAGCAGAATGCTCGGGACAGGCTCCTACAATGAGCAGTTCTTC.

This clonotype was detected only a few times. This sequence joins TRBV6-2 or TRBV6-3 and TRBJ2-5; the D is unclear. Germline V gene sequence: CDR1 MNHEY, CDR2 SVGEGT. V lost 8 bases to trimming and J lost 3 bases, with 13 bases between them. CDR3 size: 13 residues. CDR3 in amino acids: CASRAHSEETQYF. The CDR3 nucleotides are TGTGCCAGCCGGGCCCACTCCGAAGAGACCCAGTACTTC.

The table lists this clonotype with many counts. The V and J genes are TRBV20-1 and TRBJ2-3, with a tentative D call TRBD2 (5 bases). V lost 6 bases, J lost 4 bases, and 17 bases lay in between. The CDR3 is made up of 14 amino acids. In germline, CDR1 is DFQATT, CDR2 SNEGSKA (reference sequence). CDR3 sequence: CSASEAESADTQYF. The CDR3 DNA sequence: TGCAGTGCCTCGGAGGCCGAGTCTGCAGATACGCAGTATTTT.

Judged by abundance, this clonotype is medium-sized (0.01 to 0.1%). This chain connects TRBV12-3 or TRBV12-4 to TRBJ1-2, with no clear D. Trimming shortened V by 5 bases and J by 4 bases, and 11 bases separated the two germline ends. This CDR3 has 13 amino acids. The CDR3 is CASSQGIGYGYTF. The CDR3 coding sequence is TGTGCCAGCAGTCAAGGAATAGGCTATGGCTACACCTTC.

In its sample, this clonotype was seen many times. The CDR3 DNA reads as TGCGCCAGCAGCCAAGGGGACAGTGGGGAACCCCTCCACTTT. This encodes CASSQGDSGEPLHF. This sequence joins TRBV4-3 and TRBJ1-6; 7 bases line up with TRBD1. Germline-derived CDR1 and CDR2 are LGHNA and YSLEER. V shed 1 base and J 12 bases; nucleotides not matched to a gene: 6. The CDR3 contains 14 residues.

There are many counts of this clonotype. V and J are TRBV5-1 and TRBJ2-7; D is ambiguous. Trimming cost V 0 bases and J 2 bases, with 9 bases left between them. From germline, CDR1 is SGHRS and CDR2 YFSETQ. This CDR3 has 14 residues. The CDR3 nucleotides read TGCGCCAGCAGCTTGGGGCAGGATACCTACGAGCAGTACTTC. It codes for CASSLGQDTYEQYF.